The clone carrying this T cell receptor beta chain was seen many times. Its target is unknown. These data belong to a study of T cells after yellow fever vaccination. For the study at large: The fractions with low cell numbers were processed using SMART-Seq v4 Ultra Low Input. Study-wide results and limits: Overlap between CD4 and CD8 compartments was detected for a small share of clonotypes.

Germline trimming cut 3 bases from V and 4 bases from J; bases unmatched to any gene: 8. CDR3 length: 15 residues. CDR1 SGHTA and CDR2 FQGNSA come from the germline V gene. TCRdb re-derived calls from the 5' RACE reads in MiXCR, one entry per CDR3 protein. The sample shows around 140,000 distinct CDR3 sequences, more than 6.5% of them seen only once. Specimen: CD4+ T cells sorted from PBMCs, collected 10 days after the yellow fever booster vaccination. V and J are TRBV7-2 and TRBJ2-7; 8 nucleotides match TRBD1. The TCR was taken from a man younger than 45 who received the YFV17D yellow fever vaccine. CDR3 sequence reads: CASSLRPGQEYEQYF. The CDR3 DNA reads TGTGCCAGCAGCTTGCGACCGGGACAGGAGTACGAGCAGTACTTC.